Sequencing of this T cell receptor beta chain was carried out in a study of control samples from healthy donors and cancer patients. This CDR3 region has 12 residues. Germline CDR1 LNHNV, CDR2 YYDKDF (reference sequence). The germline V and J ends were trimmed by 3 bases and 6 bases, with 9 bases remaining between them. TCRdb keeps only in-frame clones here, not all; method: immunoSEQ multiplex PCR. Among about 98,000 clones listed, 79% were seen once. The chain joins TRBV15 to TRBJ2-7; D gene uncertain. Sequenced material: blood. This TCR was recovered from a woman in her 30s in good health. The CDR3 DNA follows: TGTGCCACCAGCAGGGGCGGCGGCGAGCAGTACTTC. It yields the protein CATSRGGGEQYF.